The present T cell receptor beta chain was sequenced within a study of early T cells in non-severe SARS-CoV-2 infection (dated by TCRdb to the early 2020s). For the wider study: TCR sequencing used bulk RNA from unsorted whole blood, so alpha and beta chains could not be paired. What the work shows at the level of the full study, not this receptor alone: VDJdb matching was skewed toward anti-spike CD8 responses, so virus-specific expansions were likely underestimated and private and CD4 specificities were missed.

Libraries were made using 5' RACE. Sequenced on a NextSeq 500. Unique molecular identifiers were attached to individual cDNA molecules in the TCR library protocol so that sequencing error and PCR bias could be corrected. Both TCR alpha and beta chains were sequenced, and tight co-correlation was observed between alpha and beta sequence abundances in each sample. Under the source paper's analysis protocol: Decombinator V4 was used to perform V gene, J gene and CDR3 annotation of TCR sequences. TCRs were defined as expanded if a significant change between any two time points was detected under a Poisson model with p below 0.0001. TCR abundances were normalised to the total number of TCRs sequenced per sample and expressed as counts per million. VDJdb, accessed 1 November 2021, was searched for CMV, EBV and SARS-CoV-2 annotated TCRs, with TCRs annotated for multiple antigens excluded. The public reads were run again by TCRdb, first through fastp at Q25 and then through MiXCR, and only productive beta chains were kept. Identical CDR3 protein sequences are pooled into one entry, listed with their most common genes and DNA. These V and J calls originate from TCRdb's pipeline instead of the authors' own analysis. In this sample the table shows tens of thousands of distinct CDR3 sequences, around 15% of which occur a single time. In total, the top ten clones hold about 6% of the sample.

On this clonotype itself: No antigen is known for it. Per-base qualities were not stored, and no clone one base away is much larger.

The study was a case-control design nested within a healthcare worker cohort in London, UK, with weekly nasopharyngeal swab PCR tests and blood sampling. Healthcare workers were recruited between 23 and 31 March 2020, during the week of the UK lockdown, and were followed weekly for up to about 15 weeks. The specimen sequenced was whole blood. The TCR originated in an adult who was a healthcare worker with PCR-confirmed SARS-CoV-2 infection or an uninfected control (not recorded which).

The nucleotides are TGTGCCAGCTCAGGGGGACAGAGCAATCAGCCCCAGCATTTT. Translated, it gives CASSGGQSNQPQHF. The sequence is built from TRBV18 and TRBJ1-5; 7 of the junction bases match TRBD1. Compared with germline, V lacks 5 bases and J lacks 1 base; bases without a gene match: 2. The CDR3, from cysteine to phenylalanine, totals 14 residues. Here the CDR3 DNA is all that survives: 42 bases in frame from base 1. From the germline V gene, CDR1 is KGHSH and CDR2 is LQKENI.